This T cell receptor beta chain appears in the sequencing data of a study of blood T cell repertoires in COVID-19. The overall study: Both acute and convalescent COVID-19 samples were obtained from the United States, Italy and Spain. From T cells, B-cell-depleted T cells, or PBMCs came the material, which was cDNA or gDNA.

The CDR3 covers 17 residues. Trimming cost V 2 bases and J 5 bases, with 22 bases left between them. Germline-derived CDR1 and CDR2 are SGHRS and YFSETQ. In the study's own analysis: How many nucleated cells were present was estimated from reference gene primer amplification. The table came from immunoSEQ multiplex PCR; TCRdb's copy has only in-frame clones and leaves some out. From that table come the V and J calls and clone size; the DNA was used to work out D and trimming. The sample records about 270,000 clones, around nine tenths being singletons. The clonotype comes from a man between 35 and 55 years old with active or convalescent COVID-19. Specimen: peripheral blood. V usage is TRBV5-1 and J usage is TRBJ2-5; tentatively, D is TRBD2 (6 bases). The CDR3 sequence is CASSLMGLGGVGETQYF. DNA of the CDR3: TGCGCCAGCAGCTTAATGGGTCTAGGAGGGGTCGGGGAGACCCAGTACTTC. The full variable domain, completed using reference TRBV5-1 and TRBJ2-5, is KAGVTQTPRYLIKTRGQQVTLSCSPISGHRSVSWYQQTPGQGLQFLFEYFSETQRNKGNFPGRFSGRQFSNSRSEMNVSTLELGDSALYLCASSLMGLGGVGETQYFGPGTRLLVL.